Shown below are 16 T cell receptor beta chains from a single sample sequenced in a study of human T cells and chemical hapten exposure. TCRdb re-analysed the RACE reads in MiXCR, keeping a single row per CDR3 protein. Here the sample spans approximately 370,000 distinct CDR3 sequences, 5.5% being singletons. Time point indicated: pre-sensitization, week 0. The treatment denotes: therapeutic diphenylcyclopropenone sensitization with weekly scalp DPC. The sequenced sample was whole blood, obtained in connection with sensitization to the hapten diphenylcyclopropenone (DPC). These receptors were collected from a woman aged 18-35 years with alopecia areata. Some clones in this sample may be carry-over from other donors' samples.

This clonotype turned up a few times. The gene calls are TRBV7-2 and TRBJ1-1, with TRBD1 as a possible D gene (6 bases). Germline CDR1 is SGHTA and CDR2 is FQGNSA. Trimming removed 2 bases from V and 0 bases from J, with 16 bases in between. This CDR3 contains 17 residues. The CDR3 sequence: CASSLKDRPRMNTEAFF. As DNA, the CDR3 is TGTGCCAGCAGCTTAAAAGACAGGCCCAGGATGAACACTGAAGCTTTCTTT.

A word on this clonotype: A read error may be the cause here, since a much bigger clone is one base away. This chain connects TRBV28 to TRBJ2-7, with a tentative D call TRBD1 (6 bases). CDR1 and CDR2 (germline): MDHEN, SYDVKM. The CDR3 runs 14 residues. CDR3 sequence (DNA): TGTGCCAGCAGTCCCTGGACAGCCGCCTACGGGCAGTACTTC. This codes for CASSPWTAAYGQYF.

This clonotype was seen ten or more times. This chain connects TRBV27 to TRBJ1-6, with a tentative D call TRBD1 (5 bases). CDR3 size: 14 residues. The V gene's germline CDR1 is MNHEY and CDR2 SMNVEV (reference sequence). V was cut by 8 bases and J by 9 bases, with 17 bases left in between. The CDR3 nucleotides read TGTGCCAGCGGTCGTGTGGGGGTAGGTTCACCCCTCCACTTT. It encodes CASGRVGVGSPLHF.

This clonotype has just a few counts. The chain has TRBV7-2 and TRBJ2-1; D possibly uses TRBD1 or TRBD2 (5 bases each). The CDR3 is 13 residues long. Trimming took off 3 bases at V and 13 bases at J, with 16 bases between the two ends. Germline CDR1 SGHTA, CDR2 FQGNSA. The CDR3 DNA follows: TGTGCCAGCAGCTTTGAAATCAGGGACCCTCAGTTCTTC. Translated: CASSFEIRDPQFF.

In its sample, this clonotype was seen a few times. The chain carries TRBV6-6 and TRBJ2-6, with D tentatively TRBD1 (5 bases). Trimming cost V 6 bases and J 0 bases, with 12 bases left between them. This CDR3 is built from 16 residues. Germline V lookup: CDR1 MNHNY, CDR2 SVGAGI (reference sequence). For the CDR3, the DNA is TGTGCCAGCAGCCCCTCCAGGGTCTCTGGGGCCAACGTCCTGACTTTC. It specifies CASSPSRVSGANVLTF.

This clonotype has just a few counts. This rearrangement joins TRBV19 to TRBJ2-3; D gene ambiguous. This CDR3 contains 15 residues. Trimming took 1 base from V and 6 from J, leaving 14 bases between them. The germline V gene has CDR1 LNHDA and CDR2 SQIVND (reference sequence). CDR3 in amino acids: CASSIAGGRWDTQYF. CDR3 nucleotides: TGTGCCAGTAGTATAGCTGGCGGCAGGTGGGATACGCAGTATTTT.

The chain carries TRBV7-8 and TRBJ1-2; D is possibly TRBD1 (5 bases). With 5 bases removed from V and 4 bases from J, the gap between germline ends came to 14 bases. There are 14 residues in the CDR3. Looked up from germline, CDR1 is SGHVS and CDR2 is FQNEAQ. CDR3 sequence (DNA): TGTGCCAGCAGCCCCAGGGTAGGTGGCTATGGCTACACCTTC. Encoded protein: CASSPRVGGYGYTF.

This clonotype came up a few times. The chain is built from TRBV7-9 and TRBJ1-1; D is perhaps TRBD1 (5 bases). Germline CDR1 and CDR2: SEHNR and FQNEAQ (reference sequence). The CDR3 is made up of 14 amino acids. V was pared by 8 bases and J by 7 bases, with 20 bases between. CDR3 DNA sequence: TGTGCCAGCGGCCAAAAGCAGGGAGTGAATGAAGCTTTCTTT. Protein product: CASGQKQGVNEAFF. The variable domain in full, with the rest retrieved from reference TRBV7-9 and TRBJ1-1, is DTGVSQNPRHKITKRGQNVTFRCDPISEHNRLYWYRQTLGQGPEFLTYFQNEAQLEKSRLLSDRFSAERPKGSFSTLEIQRTEQGDSAMYLCASGQKQGVNEAFFGQGTRLTVV.

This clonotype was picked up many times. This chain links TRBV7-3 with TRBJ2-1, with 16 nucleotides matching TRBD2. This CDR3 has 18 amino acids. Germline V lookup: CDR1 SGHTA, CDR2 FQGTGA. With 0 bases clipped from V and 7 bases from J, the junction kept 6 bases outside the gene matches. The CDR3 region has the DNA TGTGCCAGCAGCTTAACCGGGACTAGCGGGGGGGCGTGGAATGAGCAGTTCTTC. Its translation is CASSLTGTSGGAWNEQFF.

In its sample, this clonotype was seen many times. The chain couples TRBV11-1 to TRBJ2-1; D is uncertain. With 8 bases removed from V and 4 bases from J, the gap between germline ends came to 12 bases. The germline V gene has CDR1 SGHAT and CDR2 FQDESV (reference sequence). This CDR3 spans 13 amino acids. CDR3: CASAAQMYNEQFF. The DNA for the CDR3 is TGTGCCAGCGCGGCACAGATGTACAATGAGCAGTTCTTC.

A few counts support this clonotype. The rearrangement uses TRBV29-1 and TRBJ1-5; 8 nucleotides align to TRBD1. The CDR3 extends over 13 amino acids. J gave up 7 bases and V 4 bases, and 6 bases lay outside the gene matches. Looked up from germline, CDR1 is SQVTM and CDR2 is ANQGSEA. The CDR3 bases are TGCAGCGTTGCCGCGACAGGGGAACAGCCCCAGCATTTT. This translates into CSVAATGEQPQHF.

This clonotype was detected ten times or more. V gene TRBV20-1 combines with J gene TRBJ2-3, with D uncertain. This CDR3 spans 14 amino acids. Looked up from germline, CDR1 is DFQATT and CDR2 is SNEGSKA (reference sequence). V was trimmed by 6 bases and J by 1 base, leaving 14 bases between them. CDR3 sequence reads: CSADSKPRTDTQYF. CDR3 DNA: TGCAGTGCCGACTCGAAGCCGCGCACAGATACGCAGTATTTT.

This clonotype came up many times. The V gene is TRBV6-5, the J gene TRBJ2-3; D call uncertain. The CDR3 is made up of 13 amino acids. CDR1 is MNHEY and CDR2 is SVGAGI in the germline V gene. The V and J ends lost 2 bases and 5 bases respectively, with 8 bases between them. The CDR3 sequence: CASSYRVGDTQYF. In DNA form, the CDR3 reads TGTGCCAGCAGTTACAGGGTGGGAGATACGCAGTATTTT.

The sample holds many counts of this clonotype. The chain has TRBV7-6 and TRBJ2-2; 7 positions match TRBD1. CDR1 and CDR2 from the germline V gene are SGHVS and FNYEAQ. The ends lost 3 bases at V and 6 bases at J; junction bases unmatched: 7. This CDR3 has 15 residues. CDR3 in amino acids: CASSFWAGGAGELFF. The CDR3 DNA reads TGTGCCAGCAGCTTTTGGGCAGGGGGAGCCGGGGAGCTGTTTTTT.

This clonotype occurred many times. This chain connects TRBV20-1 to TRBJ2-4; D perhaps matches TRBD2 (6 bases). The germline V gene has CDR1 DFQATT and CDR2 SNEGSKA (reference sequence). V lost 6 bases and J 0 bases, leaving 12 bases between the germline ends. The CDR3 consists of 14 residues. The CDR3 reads CSAREALAKNIQYF. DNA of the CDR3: TGCAGTGCCAGGGAGGCCCTAGCCAAAAACATTCAGTACTTC.

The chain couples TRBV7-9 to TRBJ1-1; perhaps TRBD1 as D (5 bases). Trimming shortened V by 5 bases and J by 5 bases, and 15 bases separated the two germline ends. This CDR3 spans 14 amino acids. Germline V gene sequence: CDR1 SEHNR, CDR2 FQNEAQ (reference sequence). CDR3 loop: CASSPSGAVTEAFF. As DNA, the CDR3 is TGTGCCAGCAGCCCTAGCGGGGCAGTGACTGAAGCTTTCTTT.